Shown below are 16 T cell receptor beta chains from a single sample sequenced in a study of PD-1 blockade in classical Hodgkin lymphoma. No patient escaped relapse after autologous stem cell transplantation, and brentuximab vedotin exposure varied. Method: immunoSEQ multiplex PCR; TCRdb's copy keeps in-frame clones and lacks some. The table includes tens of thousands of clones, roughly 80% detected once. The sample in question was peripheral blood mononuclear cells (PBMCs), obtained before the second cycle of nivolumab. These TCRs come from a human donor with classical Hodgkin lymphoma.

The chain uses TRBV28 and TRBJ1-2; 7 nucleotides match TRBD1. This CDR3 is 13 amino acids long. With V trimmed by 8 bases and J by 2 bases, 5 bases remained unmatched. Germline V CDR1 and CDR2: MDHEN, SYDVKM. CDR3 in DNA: TGTGCCAGCCAAAAGGGACAGAACTATGGCTACACCTTC. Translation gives CASQKGQNYGYTF.

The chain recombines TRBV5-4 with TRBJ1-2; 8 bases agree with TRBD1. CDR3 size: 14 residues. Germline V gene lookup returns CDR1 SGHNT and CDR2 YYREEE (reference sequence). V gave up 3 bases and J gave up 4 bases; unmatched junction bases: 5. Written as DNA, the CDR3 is TGTGCCAGCAGCTCCAGGACAGGGACCTATGGCTACACCTTC. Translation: CASSSRTGTYGYTF. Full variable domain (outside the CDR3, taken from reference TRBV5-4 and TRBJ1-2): ETGVTQSPTHLIKTRGQQVTLRCSSQSGHNTVSWYQQALGQGPQFIFQYYREEENGRGNFPPRFSGLQFPNYSSELNVNALELDDSALYLCASSSRTGTYGYTFGSGTRLTVV.

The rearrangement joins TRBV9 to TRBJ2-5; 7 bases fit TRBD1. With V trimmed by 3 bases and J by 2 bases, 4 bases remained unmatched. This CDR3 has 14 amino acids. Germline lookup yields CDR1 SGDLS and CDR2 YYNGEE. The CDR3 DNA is TGTGCCAGCAGCGCCCGGGACAGTCAAGAGACCCAGTACTTC. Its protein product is CASSARDSQETQYF.

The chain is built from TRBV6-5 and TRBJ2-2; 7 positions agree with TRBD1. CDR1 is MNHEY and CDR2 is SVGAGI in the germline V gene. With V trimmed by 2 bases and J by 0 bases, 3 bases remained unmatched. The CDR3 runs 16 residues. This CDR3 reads CASSYRGGANTGELFF. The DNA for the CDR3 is TGTGCCAGCAGTTACCGAGGGGGCGCGAACACCGGGGAGCTGTTTTTT.

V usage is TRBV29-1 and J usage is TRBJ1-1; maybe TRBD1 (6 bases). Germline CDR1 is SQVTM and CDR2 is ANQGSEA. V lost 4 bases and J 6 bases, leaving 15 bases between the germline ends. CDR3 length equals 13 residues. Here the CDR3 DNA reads TGCAGCGTTGTGACAGGCCTGTTGGCTGAAGCTTTCTTT. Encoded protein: CSVVTGLLAEAFF.

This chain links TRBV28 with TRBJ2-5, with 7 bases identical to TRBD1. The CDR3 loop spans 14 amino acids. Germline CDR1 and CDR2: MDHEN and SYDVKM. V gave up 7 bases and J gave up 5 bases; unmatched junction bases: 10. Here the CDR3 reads CASTLMTGQETQYF. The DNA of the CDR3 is TGTGCCAGCACCCTAATGACAGGGCAGGAGACCCAGTACTTC.

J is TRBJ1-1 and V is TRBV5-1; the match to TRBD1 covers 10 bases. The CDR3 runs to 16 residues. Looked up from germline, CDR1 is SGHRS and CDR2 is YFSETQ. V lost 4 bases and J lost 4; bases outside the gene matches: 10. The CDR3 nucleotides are TGCGCCAGCAGCCGAAGGACAGGGGGTAGTAGCACTGAAGCTTTCTTT. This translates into CASSRRTGGSSTEAFF.

CDR3 residues: CASSLGHTGSYEQYF. DNA of the CDR3: TGTGCCAGCAGCTTGGGGCATACTGGATCCTACGAGCAGTACTTC. This rearrangement joins TRBV5-4 to TRBJ2-7, with D hard to call. The germline V gene encodes CDR1 SGHNT and CDR2 YYREEE (reference sequence). The CDR3 spans 15 residues. Trimming took off 0 bases at V and 1 base at J, with 11 bases between the two ends.

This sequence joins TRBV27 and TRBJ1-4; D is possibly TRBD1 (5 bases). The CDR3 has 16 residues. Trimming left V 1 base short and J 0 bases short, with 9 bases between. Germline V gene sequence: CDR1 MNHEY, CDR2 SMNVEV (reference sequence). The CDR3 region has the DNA TGTGCCAGCAGTTTATGGCAGGGAACAACTAATGAAAAACTGTTTTTT. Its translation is CASSLWQGTTNEKLFF.

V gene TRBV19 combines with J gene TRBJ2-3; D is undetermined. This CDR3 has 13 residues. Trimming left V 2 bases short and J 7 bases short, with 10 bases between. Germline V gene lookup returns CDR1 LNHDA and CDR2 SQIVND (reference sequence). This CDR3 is CASSISPSNTQYF. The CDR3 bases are TGTGCCAGTAGTATAAGCCCTAGTAATACGCAGTATTTT.

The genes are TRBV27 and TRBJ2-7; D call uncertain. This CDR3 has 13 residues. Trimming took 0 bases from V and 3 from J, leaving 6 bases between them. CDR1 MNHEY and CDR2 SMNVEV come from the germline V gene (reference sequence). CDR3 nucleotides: TGTGCCAGCAGTTTATCGTACAGCTACGAGCAGTACTTC. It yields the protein CASSLSYSYEQYF.

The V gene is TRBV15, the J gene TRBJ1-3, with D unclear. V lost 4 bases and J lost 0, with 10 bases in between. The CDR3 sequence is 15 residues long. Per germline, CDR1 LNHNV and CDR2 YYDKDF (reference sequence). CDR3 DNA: TGTGCCACCAGCACCGGACCTTACTCTGGAAACACCATATATTTT. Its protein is CATSTGPYSGNTIYF.

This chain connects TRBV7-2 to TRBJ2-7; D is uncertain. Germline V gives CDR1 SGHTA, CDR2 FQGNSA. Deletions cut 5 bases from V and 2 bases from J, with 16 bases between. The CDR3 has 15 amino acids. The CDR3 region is CASSPGLHTTYEQYF. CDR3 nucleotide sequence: TGTGCCAGCAGCCCGGGCCTTCACACAACCTACGAGCAGTACTTC.

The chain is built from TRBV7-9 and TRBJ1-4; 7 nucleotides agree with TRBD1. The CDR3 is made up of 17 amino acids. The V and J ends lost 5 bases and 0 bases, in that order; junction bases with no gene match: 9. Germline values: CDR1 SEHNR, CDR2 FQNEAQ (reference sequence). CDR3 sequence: CASSIDRDGATNEKLFF. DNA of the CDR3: TGTGCCAGCAGCATCGACAGGGACGGGGCAACTAATGAAAAACTGTTTTTT.

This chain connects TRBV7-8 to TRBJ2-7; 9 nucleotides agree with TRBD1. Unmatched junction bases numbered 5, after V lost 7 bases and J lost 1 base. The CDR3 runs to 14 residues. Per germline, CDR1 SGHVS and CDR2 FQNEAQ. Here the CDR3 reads CASKPGQGSYEQYF. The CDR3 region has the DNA TGTGCCAGCAAACCGGGACAGGGATCCTACGAGCAGTACTTC. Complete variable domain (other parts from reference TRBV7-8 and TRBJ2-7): GAGVSQSPRYKVAKRGQDVALRCDPISGHVSLFWYQQALGQGPEFLTYFQNEAQLDKSGLPSDRFFAERPEGSVSTLKIQRTQQEDSAVYLCASKPGQGSYEQYFGPGTRLTVT.

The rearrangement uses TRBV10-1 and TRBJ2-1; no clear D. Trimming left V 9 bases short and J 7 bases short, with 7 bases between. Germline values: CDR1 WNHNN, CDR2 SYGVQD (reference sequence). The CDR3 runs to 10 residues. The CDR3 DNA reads TGCGCCAGGAAACTAAATGAGCAGTTCTTC. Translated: CARKLNEQFF.